The entry that follows covers one T cell receptor beta chain sequence. The antigen is not known. This same CDR3 is encoded by further DNA sequences in the sample. This entry belongs to a study of shared clonotypes between healthy human individuals. This CDR3 spans 14 amino acids. Trimming removed 8 bases at V and 0 bases at J, with 13 bases between. Germline values: CDR1 ENHRY, CDR2 SYGVKD. Study observations and caveats: The sampled material consisted only of blood, and tissue repertoires are likely to differ.

The naive CD8 population came from CD45RO-negative cells selected for CCR7, without terminally differentiated effector memory CD45RA+ cells. Sequenced by immunoSEQ multiplex PCR; TCRdb stores in-frame clones only, minus some. The sample contains about 2.2 million clones, about 93% of which appear only once. The source of this sequence is a man between 18 and 35 years old in good health. Some clones in this sample may be carry-over from other donors' samples. V gene TRBV10-3 combines with J gene TRBJ1-2; D is unclear. Sample: naive CD8+ T cells from PBMCs. Here the CDR3 reads CAIAVSGTNYGYTF. The CDR3 DNA is TGTGCCATCGCCGTTAGTGGGACTAACTATGGCTACACCTTC.